Listed here are 32 T cell receptor beta chains from one sample, sequenced in a study of cytomegalovirus exposure and HLA in healthy donors. It was with 60 Vbeta and 13 Jbeta primers that the PCR ran. Data came from immunoSEQ multiplex PCR; TCRdb stores just in-frame clones and leaves some out. The sample has 160,000 or so clones; 70% to 80% are singletons. Sequencing was done on a sample of PBMCs. Receptor source: a woman between 40 and 55 years old in good health and CMV-seronegative.

This chain uses TRBV29-1 with TRBJ2-1; 13 bases are a match to TRBD2. Germline-derived CDR1 and CDR2 are SQVTM and ANQGSEA. The CDR3 sequence is 14 residues long. Trimming took 6 bases from V and 4 from J; bases not matched to a gene: 3. The CDR3 loop is CSVGLAGRYNEQFF. In DNA form, the CDR3 reads TGCAGCGTGGGACTAGCGGGGAGGTACAATGAGCAGTTCTTC.

This clone was recorded a few times. V and J are TRBV28 and TRBJ1-2; tentative D call: TRBD1 (5 bases). V lost 7 bases and J 5 bases, leaving 14 bases between the germline ends. Per germline, CDR1 MDHEN and CDR2 SYDVKM. This CDR3 spans 13 amino acids. CDR3 bases: TGTGCCAGCACCCCCGGGACTGTTTATGGCTACACCTTC. Protein sequence: CASTPGTVYGYTF.

This clone was counted a few times. The rearrangement links TRBV19 to TRBJ2-1, with 7 bases lining up with TRBD2. The CDR3 length is 12 residues. From germline, CDR1 is LNHDA and CDR2 SQIVND (reference sequence). The junction had 5 bases not matched to a gene; V was cut back by 2 bases and J by 13 bases. The DNA for the CDR3 is TGTGCCAGTAGTATAACTAGCGAGAAACAGTTCTTC. It translates to CASSITSEKQFF.

The chain recombines TRBV6-1 with TRBJ1-1; 12 bases align to TRBD1. Germline values: CDR1 MNHNS, CDR2 SASEGT. CDR3 size: 13 residues. Germline trimming cut 6 bases from V and 10 bases from J; bases unmatched to any gene: 6. CDR3 bases: TGTGCCAGCAGCGGCCAGGGACAGGGGGCAGCTTTCTTT. It encodes CASSGQGQGAAFF.

The chain couples TRBV29-1 to TRBJ1-2, with TRBD1 identical over 9 bases. From germline, CDR1 is SQVTM and CDR2 ANQGSEA. The CDR3 has 13 residues. The ends lost 7 bases at V and 2 bases at J; junction bases unmatched: 5. The chain's CDR3 is CSAGGQGNYGYTF. The DNA of the CDR3 is TGCAGCGCGGGGGGACAGGGAAACTATGGCTACACCTTC.

The chain recombines TRBV10-3 with TRBJ2-7; the match to TRBD1 covers 7 bases. The CDR3 is 14 amino acids. The junction had 4 bases not matched to a gene; V was cut back by 3 bases and J by 2 bases. CDR1 and CDR2 (germline): ENHRY, SYGVKD. The CDR3 loop reads CAISDWDRTYEQYF. CDR3 coding DNA: TGTGCCATCAGTGACTGGGACAGAACCTACGAGCAGTACTTC.

This chain links TRBV5-1 with TRBJ2-3; D uncertain. The germline V and J ends were trimmed by 1 base and 0 bases, with 18 bases remaining between them. The length of the CDR3 is 18 residues. Germline CDR1 SGHRS, CDR2 YFSETQ. The CDR3 protein is CASSLTSDLGSSTDTQYF. CDR3 coding DNA: TGCGCCAGCAGCTTGACCTCGGATCTAGGATCTAGCACAGATACGCAGTATTTT.

The chain carries TRBV7-6 and TRBJ1-2; D call uncertain. The CDR3 is 10 residues long. Germline V gives CDR1 SGHVS, CDR2 FNYEAQ. V shed 7 bases and J shed 14 bases, with 14 bases lying between them. CDR3 DNA: TGTGCCAGCACCCTTAAGCCTTTTACCTTC. Translated: CASTLKPFTF.

This clone has only a few counts. This chain joins TRBV27 and TRBJ2-7, with 7 bases fitting TRBD1. Germline trimming cut 8 bases from V and 2 bases from J; bases unmatched to any gene: 9. There are 14 residues in the CDR3. Germline V CDR1 and CDR2: MNHEY, SMNVEV (reference sequence). DNA for the CDR3: TGTGCCAGCTCAGCGTCAGGGGGAGCCTACGAGCAGTACTTC. Translated: CASSASGGAYEQYF.

The sample holds a few counts of this clone. The J gene is TRBJ2-7, the V gene TRBV6-5; D may be TRBD2 (6 bases). CDR1 and CDR2 (germline): MNHEY, SVGAGI. The V and J ends lost 2 bases and 7 bases respectively, with 12 bases between them. The CDR3 extends over 13 amino acids. The CDR3 nucleotides are TGTGCCAGCAGTTACGGTGCGGCGGGGGAGCAGTACTTC. Translation gives CASSYGAAGEQYF.

This chain connects TRBV19 to TRBJ1-2; 8 bases map to TRBD1. V was pared by 8 bases and J by 4 bases, with 3 bases of the junction left unmatched. The CDR3 extends over 12 amino acids. Germline-derived CDR1 and CDR2 are LNHDA and SQIVND (reference sequence). The CDR3: CASGQGGYGYTF. The CDR3 DNA reads TGTGCCAGTGGACAGGGTGGCTATGGCTACACCTTC.

In DNA form, the CDR3 reads TGTGCCAGCAGCCAAGTGACTAGCGGGAGCATCGAGCAGTACTTC. Its translation: CASSQVTSGSIEQYF. This sequence joins TRBV4-2 and TRBJ2-7; 12 nucleotides line up with TRBD2. The germline gives CDR1 LGHNA, CDR2 YNFKEQ. The trim removed 1 base at V and 6 bases at J, leaving 4 bases unmatched. This CDR3 is 15 amino acids long.

The chain combines TRBV7-3 with TRBJ2-1; 8 bases align to TRBD2. The V segment lost 6 bases and the J segment 3 bases; nucleotides outside the gene matches: 4. CDR3 length: 14 amino acids. Germline V lookup: CDR1 SGHTA, CDR2 FQGTGA. In nucleotides, the CDR3 is TGTGCCAGCAGTTCGGGACTAGGCTACAATGAGCAGTTCTTC. This translates into CASSSGLGYNEQFF.

The chain employs TRBV27 and TRBJ2-7, with 8 bases fitting TRBD1. The CDR3 is made up of 13 amino acids. Germline values: CDR1 MNHEY, CDR2 SMNVEV (reference sequence). The J segment lost 0 bases and the V segment lost 10 bases, leaving 5 bases of the junction unmatched. CDR3 amino acids: CATRDRSSYEQYF. Written as DNA, the CDR3 is TGTGCCACCCGGGACAGGAGCTCCTACGAGCAGTACTTC.

Only a few counts were recorded for this clone. CDR3 protein: CAWITTTGRGTEAFF. CDR3 sequence (DNA): TGTGCCTGGATCACTACGACAGGTCGCGGCACTGAAGCTTTCTTT. The chain is built from TRBV30 and TRBJ1-1; tentative D call: TRBD1 (6 bases). V dropped 4 bases and J dropped 4 bases, with 19 bases sitting between them. This CDR3 has 15 residues. CDR1 is GTSNPN and CDR2 is SVGIG in the germline V gene (reference sequence).

Only one count was recorded for this clone. The V and J genes are TRBV19 and TRBJ2-3, with D hard to call. Germline loops: CDR1 LNHDA, CDR2 SQIVND (reference sequence). This CDR3 has 13 residues. The germline V and J ends were trimmed by 6 bases and 0 bases, with 7 bases remaining between them. CDR3: CASRGTSTDTQYF. The CDR3, as DNA: TGTGCCAGTAGGGGCACGAGCACAGATACGCAGTATTTT.

The chain couples TRBV7-9 to TRBJ2-7; 13 bases agree with TRBD2. The CDR3 extends over 15 amino acids. Germline CDR1 reads SEHNR; CDR2 reads FQNEAQ (reference sequence). V gave up 5 bases and J gave up 6 bases; unmatched junction bases: 7. The chain's CDR3 is CASSPGLAGEAEQYF. As DNA, the CDR3 is TGTGCCAGCAGCCCAGGACTAGCGGGAGAGGCCGAGCAGTACTTC.

This clone was detected a few times. The chain uses TRBV6-1 and TRBJ1-3; perhaps TRBD1 as D (6 bases). The CDR3 totals 15 residues. CDR1 is MNHNS, CDR2 SASEGT, per germline. V was pared by 6 bases and J by 0 bases, with 12 bases between. The DNA for the CDR3 is TGTGCCAGCAGGGGGGACACCTTCTCTGGAAACACCATATATTTT. Translating it yields CASRGDTFSGNTIYF.

The chain couples TRBV5-1 to TRBJ2-3, with 7 positions matching TRBD1. Germline values: CDR1 SGHRS, CDR2 YFSETQ. Unmatched junction bases numbered 10, after V lost 2 bases and J lost 4 bases. The CDR3 is 16 residues long. The CDR3 is CASSLQGISSADTQYF. The CDR3 bases are TGCGCCAGCAGCTTACAGGGGATCTCCAGTGCAGATACGCAGTATTTT.

V gene TRBV7-9 combines with J gene TRBJ1-1, with D hard to call. This CDR3 has 14 amino acids. Trimming removed 5 bases at V and 1 base at J, with 11 bases between. The germline CDR1 and CDR2 sequences are SEHNR and FQNEAQ (reference sequence). The CDR3 DNA follows: TGTGCCAGCAGCGCTAGCGGATGGAACACTGAAGCTTTCTTT. Its protein is CASSASGWNTEAFF.

Regarding this clone: Without the conserved terminal phenylalanine or tryptophan, this CDR3 likely stems from a read error. In DNA, the CDR3 is TGTGCCAGCAGCCCCGCCGGACAGGGCTACGAGCAGTACCTC. As protein: CASSPAGQGYEQYL. The chain uses TRBV5-6 and TRBJ2-7, with 8 bases aligning to TRBD1. The ends lost 4 bases at V and 3 bases at J; junction bases unmatched: 6. The CDR3 is 14 residues long. Germline CDR1 and CDR2: SGHDT and YYEEEE.

The chain uses TRBV11-3 and TRBJ2-7; D not resolved. The V end lost 5 bases, the J end lost 4 bases, and 21 bases lay between the germline ends. CDR3 length equals 16 residues. The germline V gene encodes CDR1 SGHNT and CDR2 YENEEA. Written as DNA, the CDR3 is TGTGCCAGCAGCAGTAACAAGCGCCGGCTAAGGTACGAGCAGTACTTC. It specifies CASSSNKRRLRYEQYF. Full variable domain (remainder filled in from reference TRBV11-3 and TRBJ2-7): EAGVVQSPRYKIIEKKQPVAFWCNPISGHNTLYWYLQNLGQGPELLIRYENEEAVDDSQLPKDRFSAERLKGVDSTLKIQPAELGDSAVYLCASSSNKRRLRYEQYFGPGTRLTVT.

In this sample, this clone turned up a few times. The chain links TRBV6-5 to TRBJ1-5; a possible D gene is TRBD1 (6 bases). This CDR3 spans 14 amino acids. In germline, CDR1 is MNHEY, CDR2 SVGAGI. V was cut by 9 bases and J by 1 base, with 13 bases left in between. CDR3 region: CASWEGGSNQPQHF. CDR3 DNA sequence: TGTGCCAGTTGGGAGGGGGGAAGCAATCAGCCCCAGCATTTT.

CDR3 protein: CASSLQDWGYTF. In nucleotides, the CDR3 is TGTGCCAGCAGTTTGCAGGACTGGGGCTACACCTTC. The rearrangement links TRBV28 to TRBJ1-2; D unresolved. The length of the CDR3 is 12 residues. V lost 3 bases and J 8 bases, leaving 10 bases between the germline ends. The germline gives CDR1 MDHEN, CDR2 SYDVKM.

The J gene is TRBJ1-2, the V gene TRBV14; weak D call: TRBD1 (6 bases). Trimming stripped 4 bases from V and 1 base from J, with 16 bases between. The germline V gene encodes CDR1 SGHDN and CDR2 FVKESK. The CDR3 runs 16 residues. CDR3 protein: CASSPLGGQHNYGYTF. CDR3 bases: TGTGCCAGCAGCCCCCTGGGGGGGCAACATAACTATGGCTACACCTTC.

The chain joins TRBV2 to TRBJ2-7; no clear D. Deletions cut 6 bases from V and 4 bases from J, with 7 bases between. The germline gives CDR1 SNHLY, CDR2 FYNNEI. There are 11 residues in the CDR3. CDR3 sequence reads: CASREIYEQYF. The DNA of the CDR3 is TGTGCCAGCAGGGAGATATACGAGCAGTACTTC. Together with reference TRBV2 and TRBJ2-7, the CDR3 gives the full variable domain: EPEVTQTPSHQVTQMGQEVILRCVPISNHLYFYWYRQILGQKVEFLVSFYNNEISEKSEIFDDQFSVERPDGSNFTLKIRSTKLEDSAMYFCASREIYEQYFGPGTRLTVT.

The rearrangement joins TRBV10-3 to TRBJ1-1, with 7 bases fitting TRBD1. Germline CDR1 is ENHRY and CDR2 is SYGVKD. This CDR3 region has 17 residues. The ends lost 7 bases at V and 0 bases at J; junction bases unmatched: 14. In DNA form, the CDR3 reads TGTGCCATCATCACCCCCGGGACAGCTCGCATGAACACTGAAGCTTTCTTT. Its translation is CAIITPGTARMNTEAFF.

The V gene is TRBV5-1, the J gene TRBJ1-4, with D maybe TRBD1 (5 bases). Looked up from germline, CDR1 is SGHRS and CDR2 is YFSETQ. Trimming cost V 4 bases and J 5 bases, with 15 bases left between them. The CDR3 runs to 15 residues. For the CDR3, the DNA is TGCGCCAGCAGCGACAAGGCAGGGTTCAATGAAAAACTGTTTTTT. Translated, it gives CASSDKAGFNEKLFF.

V usage is TRBV15 and J usage is TRBJ2-2, with 7 nucleotides matching TRBD2. This CDR3 is 16 amino acids long. V was pared by 4 bases and J by 3 bases, with 8 bases of the junction left unmatched. Germline CDR1 and CDR2: LNHNV and YYDKDF (reference sequence). For the CDR3, the DNA is TGTGCCACCAGCAAAAGATCCCGGGGGGACACCGGGGAGCTGTTTTTT. This encodes CATSKRSRGDTGELFF.

The chain recombines TRBV5-1 with TRBJ1-4; no firm D call. V lost 3 bases and J lost 5, with 14 bases in between. The CDR3 runs to 15 residues. In germline, CDR1 is SGHRS, CDR2 YFSETQ. CDR3 nucleotides: TGCGCCAGCAGCTCCTGGGGTAGGGAGAATGAAAAACTGTTTTTT. This translates into CASSSWGRENEKLFF.

The chain employs TRBV5-1 and TRBJ2-3; no firm D call. This CDR3 is 15 amino acids long. Germline V gives CDR1 SGHRS, CDR2 YFSETQ. The V and J ends lost 0 bases and 2 bases respectively, with 10 bases between them. CDR3 nucleotides: TGCGCCAGCAGCTTGGGGCGGATAAACACAGATACGCAGTATTTT. Its protein is CASSLGRINTDTQYF.

The V gene is TRBV11-3, the J gene TRBJ1-1; D not resolved. The CDR3 is 12 residues long. CDR1 SGHNT and CDR2 YENEEA come from the germline V gene. V lost 2 bases and J 7 bases, leaving 8 bases between the germline ends. The CDR3 DNA reads as TGTGCCAGCAGCTTAACTGGTATTGAAGCTTTCTTT. Encoded protein: CASSLTGIEAFF.